These T cell receptor beta chains were read from a single sample in a study of blood T cell repertoires in COVID-19. The assay was immunoSEQ multiplex PCR, and TCRdb's table has in-frame clones only and misses some. The sample consists of 250,000 to 300,000 clones, 80% to 90% of them appearing once. The source material was PBMCs or T cells enriched from blood (not recorded which). Every receptor here comes from a woman in her 50s who had recovered from COVID-19. Both conserved end residues are part of each CDR3. Fields, in order: V gene, clone size, D gene, J gene, CDR3 protein, CDR3 DNA. D genes are given only for firm matches. Only part of the rows carry a size: once, few, many, or a class if the clone is expanded.

TRBV4-2	few	TRBD1	TRBJ1-3	CASSQAQGSSGNTIYF	TGTGCCAGCAGCCAAGCACAGGGGAGCTCTGGAAACACCATATATTTT
TRBV11-2	once	TRBD2	TRBJ2-1	CASSTSGSNEQFF	TGTGCCAGCAGCACTAGCGGGAGTAATGAGCAGTTCTTC
TRBV13	NA	NA	TRBJ2-7	CASSLVSQGPSSYEQYF	TGTGCCAGCAGCTTAGTGAGTCAGGGCCCGAGCTCCTACGAGCAGTACTTC
TRBV29-1	NA	TRBD1	TRBJ2-7	CSVERGGTGESYEQYF	TGCAGCGTTGAAAGAGGCGGGACAGGGGAATCCTACGAGCAGTACTTC
TRBV28	NA	NA	TRBJ1-2	CASSSGSTEKRNGYTF	TGTGCCAGCAGTTCCGGATCGACAGAAAAGCGTAATGGCTACACCTTC
TRBV12-5	NA	NA	TRBJ1-1	CASGLRGTEAFF	TGTGCTAGTGGTTTGAGAGGCACTGAAGCTTTCTTT
TRBV5-1	NA	TRBD2	TRBJ2-5	CASDTGTSGSGGQETQYF	TGCGCCAGCGACACTGGGACTAGCGGGAGTGGGGGCCAAGAGACCCAGTACTTC
TRBV19	NA	TRBD1	TRBJ2-2	CASSTIHKGTAINPGELFF	TGTGCCAGTAGTACCATTCACAAAGGGACAGCTATCAATCCCGGGGAGCTGTTTTTT
TRBV5-1	NA	NA	TRBJ1-5	CASSPGAGGYQPQHF	TGCGCCAGCAGCCCGGGGGCCGGGGGGTACCAGCCCCAGCATTTT
TRBV7-8	NA	NA	TRBJ2-2	CASIPFGGLTGELFF	TGTGCCAGCATACCCTTTGGCGGTCTCACCGGGGAGCTGTTTTTT
TRBV9	NA	TRBD1	TRBJ1-2	CASSTPTGFYGYTF	TGTGCCAGCAGCACCCCGACAGGGTTCTATGGCTACACCTTC
TRBV4-1	NA	TRBD1	TRBJ2-1	CASSQARTGYNEQFF	TGCGCCAGCAGCCAAGCGAGGACAGGTTACAATGAGCAGTTCTTC
TRBV27	few	NA	TRBJ2-1	CASSRGRGRNEQFF	TGTGCCAGCAGTCGGGGCAGGGGAAGGAATGAGCAGTTCTTC
TRBV27	NA	TRBD2	TRBJ2-1	CASSLSGGSYNEQFF	TGTGCCAGCAGTTTATCGGGCGGGAGCTACAATGAGCAGTTCTTC
TRBV5-1	few	TRBD1	TRBJ1-1	CASSLSFQGERNTEAFF	TGCGCCAGCAGCTTATCCTTCCAGGGGGAGAGGAACACTGAAGCTTTCTTT
TRBV12-3/TRBV12-4	NA	TRBD1	TRBJ2-5	CASSGTVLRDQYF	TGTGCCAGCAGCGGGACAGTACTTCGAGACCAGTACTTC
TRBV20-1	NA	TRBD2	TRBJ2-3	CSASLSGNTDTQYF	TGCAGTGCTAGTCTTAGCGGGAACACAGATACGCAGTATTTT
TRBV7-6	NA	TRBD1	TRBJ1-2	CASSQGTGGDYGYTF	TGTGCCAGCAGCCAAGGGACAGGGGGCGACTATGGCTACACCTTC
TRBV18	NA	TRBD2	TRBJ2-1	CASSPLAGTYNEQFF	TGTGCCAGCTCACCCCTAGCGGGTACCTACAATGAGCAGTTCTTC
TRBV4-2	once	TRBD2	TRBJ2-1	CASSPETGTSAYNEQFF	TGTGCCAGCAGCCCTGAGACCGGGACTAGCGCTTACAATGAGCAGTTCTTC
TRBV5-1	many	TRBD1	TRBJ1-1	CASSLVGTDMNTEAFF	TGCGCCAGCAGCTTGGTCGGGACAGATATGAACACTGAAGCTTTCTTT
TRBV19	NA	TRBD2	TRBJ2-1	CASSFSSGNLYNEQFF	TGTGCCAGTAGTTTTAGTAGCGGGAACCTCTACAATGAGCAGTTCTTC
TRBV9	NA	NA	TRBJ2-2	CASSVGVLNTGELFF	TGTGCCAGCAGCGTAGGCGTGTTGAACACCGGGGAGCTGTTTTTT
TRBV9	NA	NA	TRBJ2-1	CASSDDRGGDEQFF	TGTGCCAGCAGTGATGACCGGGGCGGGGATGAGCAGTTCTTC
TRBV7-6	NA	NA	TRBJ1-4	CASRGAGEEKLFF	TGTGCCAGTCGCGGTGCCGGAGAGGAAAAACTGTTTTTT
TRBV15	once	NA	TRBJ1-4	CATSRDRATNEKLFF	TGTGCCACCAGCAGAGATCGGGCAACTAATGAAAAACTGTTTTTT